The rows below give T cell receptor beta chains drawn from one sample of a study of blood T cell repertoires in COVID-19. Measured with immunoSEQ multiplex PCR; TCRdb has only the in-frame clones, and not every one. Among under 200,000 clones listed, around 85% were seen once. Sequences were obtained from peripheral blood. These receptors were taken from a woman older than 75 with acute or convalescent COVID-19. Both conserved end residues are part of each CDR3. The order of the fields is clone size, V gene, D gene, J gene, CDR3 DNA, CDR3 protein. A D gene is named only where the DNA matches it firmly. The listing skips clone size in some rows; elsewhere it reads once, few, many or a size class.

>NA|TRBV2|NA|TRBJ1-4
TGTGCCAGCAGTGGCACGGAGGGGTCGGAAAAACTGTTTTTT
CASSGTEGSEKLFF
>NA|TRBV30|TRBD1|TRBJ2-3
TGTGCCTGGAGAACAGGGGGCGCATCAGATACGCAGTATTTT
CAWRTGGASDTQYF
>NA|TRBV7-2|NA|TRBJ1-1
TGTGCCAGCAGCCAAACAGGGACGGGTCGTGCTTTCTTT
CASSQTGTGRAFF
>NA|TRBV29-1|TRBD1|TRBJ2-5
TGCAGCGGGCGGACAGGGGAGGAGACCCAGTACTTC
CSGRTGEETQYF
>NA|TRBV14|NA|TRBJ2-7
TGTGCCAGCAGCCAAGATCAGGGCAGGGCGAGGGAGCAGTACTTC
CASSQDQGRAREQYF
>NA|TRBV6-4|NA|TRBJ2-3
TGTGCCAGCAGCGTAACTAGCACAGATACGCAGTATTTT
CASSVTSTDTQYF
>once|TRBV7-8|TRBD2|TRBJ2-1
TGTGCCAGCACCTTAGGTATAGCGGGGGGGCACCGTGGATACAATGAGCAGTTCTTC
CASTLGIAGGHRGYNEQFF
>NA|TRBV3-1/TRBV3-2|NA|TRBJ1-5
TGTGCCAGCAGCGCCAAGGCAGGGTGGCAGCCCCAGCATTTT
CASSAKAGWQPQHF
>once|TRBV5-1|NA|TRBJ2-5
TGCGCCAGCAGCCCAGGCGGAGTTGGGGCTTCAGAGACCCAGTACTTC
CASSPGGVGASETQYF
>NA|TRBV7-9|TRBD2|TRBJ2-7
TGTGCCAGCAGCCGGACTAGCGGGAGCTACGAGCAGTACTTC
CASSRTSGSYEQYF
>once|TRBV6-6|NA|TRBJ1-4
TGTGCCAGCAGTTACTCCCGGTCCGATGAAAAACTGTTTTTT
CASSYSRSDEKLFF